This T cell receptor beta chain was obtained from a study of blood T cell repertoires in COVID-19. Overall study: COVID-19 samples, acute and convalescent, were from the United States, Italy and Spain. The analysed material was cDNA or gDNA that came from T cells, B-cell-depleted T cells, or PBMCs.

Between the trimmed V and J ends, which lost 8 bases and 1 base, there was a span of 5 bases. Germline V CDR1 and CDR2: SEHNR, FQNEAQ (reference sequence). The CDR3 length is 11 residues. Produced via immunoSEQ multiplex PCR; TCRdb's table is partial and in-frame only. The repertoire includes approximately 68,000 clones, under 85% of them detected once, and roughly a tenth sits in the top ten. The rearrangement uses TRBV7-9 and TRBJ1-1; the D is unclear. The clonotype originates from a woman between 45 and 60 years old with acute or convalescent COVID-19. Sequences were obtained from peripheral blood. The CDR3, as DNA: TGTGCCAGCCTCCGGAACACTGAAGCTTTCTTT. As protein: CASLRNTEAFF. Variable domain in full (rest from reference TRBV7-9 and TRBJ1-1): DTGVSQNPRHKITKRGQNVTFRCDPISEHNRLYWYRQTLGQGPEFLTYFQNEAQLEKSRLLSDRFSAERPKGSFSTLEIQRTEQGDSAMYLCASLRNTEAFFGQGTRLTVV.